Detailed here is one TCR beta chain. The sample originates from a study of T cell changes during pregnancy in multiple sclerosis. CDR1 SNHLY and CDR2 FYNNEI come from the germline V gene. Trimming pared 8 bases from V and 0 bases from J, leaving 10 bases between. This CDR3 comprises 13 residues. Sequencing was performed with immunoSEQ multiplex PCR; in TCRdb, only in-frame clones are kept and a portion is missing. The sample lists 93,000 or so clones, approximately 90% occurring once. V usage is TRBV2 and J usage is TRBJ1-1; no reliable D call. The receptor was derived from a female donor with multiple sclerosis, enrolled in a pregnancy study. Sequenced material: peripheral blood, taken before pregnancy. Written as DNA, the CDR3 is TGTGCCAGCTCGACGGGAATGAACACTGAAGCTTTCTTT. Translating it yields CASSTGMNTEAFF.